This T cell receptor (beta chain) was observed in a study of shared clonotypes between healthy human individuals. Each cell subset's genomic DNA was divided evenly among several immunoSEQ plates. Original handling: As immunoSEQ supplied junction-only sequences (without quality scores), filtering differed. Clones were read by immunoSEQ multiplex PCR, and TCRdb kept only the in-frame ones, dropping some. From that table come the V and J calls and clone size; the DNA was used to work out D and trimming. The sample holds 650,000 to 800,000 clones, 90% to 95% seen once. Of note for this clone: The antigen is unknown.

Only CD45RO-negative cells positively selected for CCR7 counted as naive CD8 cells, so terminally differentiated effector memory CD45RA+ cells were excluded. Adult Caucasians living in Nashville, Tennessee made up all of the donors. Study outcomes and limitations: In the sorted subsets, rarefaction showed sequencing was incomplete despite large depth.

This TCR came from a man under 40 in good health. The source material was naive CD8+ T cells sorted from blood.

This chain's CDR3 is CASTPGGLSYEQYF. The CDR3 nucleotides read TGTGCCAGCACCCCGGGCGGGCTCTCCTACGAGCAGTACTTC. The chain couples TRBV7-6 to TRBJ2-7, with TRBD2 as a possible D gene (5 bases). V was cut by 7 bases and J by 0 bases, with 13 bases left in between. Germline lookup yields CDR1 SGHVS and CDR2 FNYEAQ. The CDR3 spans 14 residues.